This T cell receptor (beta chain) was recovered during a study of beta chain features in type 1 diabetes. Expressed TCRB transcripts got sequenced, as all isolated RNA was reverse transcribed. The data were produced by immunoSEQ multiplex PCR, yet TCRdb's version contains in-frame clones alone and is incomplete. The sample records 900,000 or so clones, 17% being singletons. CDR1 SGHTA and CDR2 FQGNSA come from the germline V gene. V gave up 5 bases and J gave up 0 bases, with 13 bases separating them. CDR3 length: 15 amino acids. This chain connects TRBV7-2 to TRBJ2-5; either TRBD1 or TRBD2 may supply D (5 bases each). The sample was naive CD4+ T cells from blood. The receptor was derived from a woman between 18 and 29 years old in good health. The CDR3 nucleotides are TGTGCCAGCAGCACGGGACCCGGGTACCAAGAGACCCAGTACTTC. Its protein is CASSTGPGYQETQYF.